This passage covers 9 T cell receptor beta chains from one sample sequenced in a study of human T cells and chemical hapten exposure. Via MiXCR, TCRdb re-called the RACE reads, giving one row per CDR3 protein. The data contain some 180,000 distinct CDR3 sequences, 20% to 25% of them singletons. Time point meaning: patch test 1, 2 weeks after DPC sensitization. Treatment denoted: therapeutic diphenylcyclopropenone sensitization with weekly scalp DPC. Here the sequenced sample was whole blood, taken in connection with sensitization to the hapten diphenylcyclopropenone (DPC). Receptor source: a woman aged 45-65 years with alopecia areata. Some clones in this sample may be carry-over from other donors' samples.

This clonotype came up a few times. This sequence joins TRBV25-1 and TRBJ1-1; D gene ambiguous. The CDR3 is 14 amino acids. Germline V CDR1 and CDR2: MGHDK, SYGVNS. V lost 1 base and J 6 bases, leaving 12 bases between the germline ends. This CDR3 reads CASSESGGRAEAFF. The CDR3 DNA follows: TGTGCCAGCAGTGAATCCGGTGGGAGGGCTGAAGCTTTCTTT.

This clonotype was observed a few times. V and J are TRBV29-1 and TRBJ2-3; the match to TRBD2 covers 7 bases. The ends lost 3 bases at V and 5 bases at J; junction bases unmatched: 17. The CDR3 runs to 17 residues. Germline values: CDR1 SQVTM, CDR2 ANQGSEA. The CDR3, as DNA: TGCAGCGTTGAGGGAGGAGTTGGGGGAGGCGGGGGAGATACGCAGTATTTT. Protein sequence: CSVEGGVGGGGGDTQYF.

DNA for the CDR3: TGTGCCAGCAGGCGGACTAGCGGGGACTACAATGAGCAGTTCTTC. Translation: CASRRTSGDYNEQFF. V and J are TRBV6-6 and TRBJ2-1; 12 bases map to TRBD2. The germline CDR1 and CDR2 sequences are MNHNY and SVGAGI (reference sequence). V gave up 6 bases and J gave up 3 bases; unmatched junction bases: 3. The CDR3 runs to 15 residues.

This clonotype has only a few counts. The chain recombines TRBV7-2 with TRBJ1-4; TRBD1 matches 9 bases. Germline CDR1 is SGHTA and CDR2 is FQGNSA. CDR3 size: 14 residues. V trimming: 5 bases; J trimming: 7 bases; junction bases outside the gene matches: 5. As DNA, the CDR3 is TGTGCCAGCAGCCCTACAGGGGGCTTTGAAAAACTGTTTTTT. Amino acid sequence: CASSPTGGFEKLFF.

This sequence joins TRBV19 and TRBJ2-2; 10 bases map to TRBD1. Germline CDR1 reads LNHDA; CDR2 reads SQIVND (reference sequence). Losses at the gene ends were 6 bases for V and 2 bases for J; bases not matched to a gene: 3. There are 15 residues in the CDR3. This CDR3 is CASSQTGGNTGELFF. CDR3 DNA sequence: TGTGCCAGTAGCCAGACAGGGGGCAACACCGGGGAGCTGTTTTTT. The full variable domain, completed using reference TRBV19 and TRBJ2-2, is DGGITQSPKYLFRKEGQNVTLSCEQNLNHDAMYWYRQDPGQGLRLIYYSQIVNDFQKGDIAEGYSVSREKKESFPLTVTSAQKNPTAFYLCASSQTGGNTGELFFGEGSRLTVL.

This clonotype has a handful of counts. This chain uses TRBV29-1 with TRBJ1-1; TRBD1 agrees at 8 bases. The germline gives CDR1 SQVTM, CDR2 ANQGSEA. Unmatched junction bases numbered 5, after V lost 5 bases and J lost 0 bases. There are 14 residues in the CDR3. The CDR3 nucleotides are TGCAGCGTTCAGGGACAGGCCATGAACACTGAAGCTTTCTTT. It translates to CSVQGQAMNTEAFF.

This clonotype came up a few times. The chain has TRBV20-1 and TRBJ1-1; 11 nucleotides line up with TRBD1. CDR3 length: 14 amino acids. CDR1 and CDR2 from the germline V gene are DFQATT and SNEGSKA (reference sequence). The V segment lost 5 bases and the J segment 5 bases; nucleotides outside the gene matches: 7. CDR3 region: CSAWTGGIGTEAFF. The CDR3 nucleotides are TGCAGTGCTTGGACAGGGGGCATAGGAACTGAAGCTTTCTTT.

The chain has TRBV20-1 and TRBJ2-1, with TRBD1 matching 10 bases. Germline V gene lookup returns CDR1 DFQATT and CDR2 SNEGSKA (reference sequence). V lost 5 bases and J lost 3; bases outside the gene matches: 7. The CDR3 is 15 residues long. CDR3 in DNA: TGCAGTGCTGGTGGACAGGGGGGGTTCTACAATGAGCAGTTCTTC. This gives the protein CSAGGQGGFYNEQFF.

This clonotype was seen only a few times. This chain uses TRBV7-9 with TRBJ1-5, with 7 nucleotides matching TRBD1. The V and J ends lost 2 bases and 2 bases, in that order; junction bases with no gene match: 3. CDR3 length equals 15 residues. From germline, CDR1 is SEHNR and CDR2 FQNEAQ (reference sequence). CDR3 sequence reads: CASSLTGDGNQPQHF. The CDR3 DNA reads TGTGCCAGCAGCTTAACAGGGGACGGCAATCAGCCCCAGCATTTT.